This passage covers 25 T cell receptor beta chains from one sample sequenced in a study of vaccination effects on CD4 cells after COVID-19 (dated 2022 in TCRdb). To identify antigen-specific CD4+ T cell clonotypes by their expansion, the ViraFEST assay first stimulated PBMC with viral peptide pools and then applied TCR sequencing. After around 11 days of culture, CD4+ T cells were isolated with the EasySep CD4+ T cell isolation kit. Two doses of either the BNT162b2 or the mRNA-1273 mRNA SARS-CoV-2 vaccine were administered to participants. Libraries were prepared through the immunoSEQ multiplex PCR assay. Sourced from immuneACCESS, this table was stored by TCRdb with only in-frame sequences that have V and J called. A share of the clones is absent; for the studies checked, an unresolved V gene accounts for under half, and the remainder has no known explanation. The sample has fewer than 15,000 clones on record, more than 60% of them singletons. The top ten hold roughly 23% of the sample.

Their antigens are not known. The source material was CD4+ T cells from PBMCs cultured with HCoV-NL63 spike peptides, sampled after COVID-19 vaccination. The sample's cell subset or site, from its label and the paper: HCoV-NL63 spike overlapping peptide pool stimulation. Source of these receptors: a human donor who received a COVID-19 vaccine.

The chain recombines TRBV6-5 with TRBJ1-2; 7 bases align to TRBD1. With 5 bases clipped from V and 2 bases from J, the junction kept 8 bases outside the gene matches. CDR1 and CDR2 (germline): MNHEY, SVGAGI. This CDR3 comprises 15 residues. Here the CDR3 reads CASSRLDRANYGYTF. The CDR3 nucleotides are TGTGCCAGCAGTCGCCTTGACAGGGCAAACTATGGCTACACCTTC.

This chain connects TRBV24-1 to TRBJ2-5; 8 positions agree with TRBD1. V dropped 3 bases and J dropped 3; count of bases not matched to a gene: 8. Germline values: CDR1 KGHDR, CDR2 SFDVKD. The CDR3 covers 16 residues. DNA of the CDR3: TGTGCCACCAGTGATCCCACCGGGACAGGAGAAGAGACCCAGTACTTC. Translation gives CATSDPTGTGEETQYF.

This clone is a singleton in its sample. The rearrangement uses TRBV11-2 and TRBJ2-7; 7 bases match TRBD2. Trimming removed 5 bases from V and 2 bases from J; junction bases left unmatched: 6. The CDR3 consists of 14 residues. From germline, CDR1 is SGHAT and CDR2 FQNNGV. This chain's CDR3 is CASSRDYQTYEQYF. The DNA of the CDR3 is TGTGCCAGCAGCCGGGACTACCAAACCTACGAGCAGTACTTC. Full variable domain (missing parts from reference TRBV11-2 and TRBJ2-7): EAGVAQSPRYKIIEKRQSVAFWCNPISGHATLYWYQQILGQGPKLLIQFQNNGVVDDSQLPKDRFSAERLKGVDSTLKIQPAKLEDSAVYLCASSRDYQTYEQYFGPGTRLTVT.

The chain recombines TRBV3-1 (or the pseudogene TRBV3-2) with TRBJ1-1; no reliable D call. The CDR3 sequence is 11 residues long. Germline values: CDR1 LGHDT, CDR2 YNNKEL (reference sequence). With 3 bases removed from V and 5 bases from J, the gap between germline ends came to 4 bases. CDR3 amino acids: CASSQRTEAFF. The CDR3 DNA follows: TGTGCCAGCAGCCAGAGAACTGAAGCTTTCTTT.

This chain links TRBV5-6 with TRBJ1-2, with D tentatively TRBD1 (5 bases). V was trimmed by 4 bases and J by 4 bases, leaving 11 bases between them. CDR1 and CDR2 (germline): SGHDT, YYEEEE. The length of the CDR3 is 13 residues. CDR3 bases: TGTGCCAGCAGCGTGGACACATCCTATGGCTACACCTTC. It translates to CASSVDTSYGYTF. Based on the CDR3 plus reference TRBV5-6 and TRBJ1-2, the full variable domain is DAGVTQSPTHLIKTRGQQVTLRCSPKSGHDTVSWYQQALGQGPQFIFQYYEEEERQRGNFPDRFSGHQFPNYSSELNVNALLLGDSALYLCASSVDTSYGYTFGSGTRLTVV.

The chain employs TRBV12-3 or TRBV12-4 and TRBJ1-1, with a tentative D call TRBD1 (5 bases). This CDR3 is 13 amino acids long. The ends were cut back, 6 bases at V and 6 bases at J, with 14 bases in the middle. The CDR3, as DNA: TGTGCCAGCAGGCAGGGATTGGAGTCTGAAGCTTTCTTT. Translated: CASRQGLESEAFF.

The J gene is TRBJ2-7, the V gene TRBV30; TRBD2 is a possible D gene (6 bases). CDR3 length: 11 residues. Trimming shortened V by 2 bases and J by 7 bases, and 9 bases separated the two germline ends. Germline V CDR1 and CDR2: GTSNPN, SVGIG (reference sequence). For the CDR3, the DNA is TGTGCCTGGAGTAAAGCGGGTGAGCAGTACTTC. This codes for CAWSKAGEQYF.

The rearrangement joins TRBV7-9 to TRBJ2-6, with a weak D call TRBD2 (6 bases). The length of the CDR3 is 16 residues. The germline CDR1 and CDR2 sequences are SEHNR and FQNEAQ (reference sequence). V was trimmed by 8 bases and J by 13 bases, leaving 27 bases between them. CDR3 in DNA: TGTGCCAGCGGGGATGGGAGGTCCCTCTCCGGGGGTGTCCTGACTTTC. This translates into CASGDGRSLSGGVLTF.

The chain combines TRBV5-1 with TRBJ1-1; the match to TRBD1 covers 7 bases. This CDR3 has 13 residues. After removal of 6 bases from V and 1 base from J, the junction contained 3 bases not matched to a gene. Germline V CDR1 and CDR2: SGHRS, YFSETQ. The CDR3 DNA sequence: TGCGCCAGCAACCGGGACAGGAACACTGAAGCTTTCTTT. Protein product: CASNRDRNTEAFF.

This rearrangement joins TRBV28 to TRBJ2-1, with D perhaps TRBD2 (6 bases). The CDR3 covers 12 residues. V was pared by 3 bases and J by 9 bases, with 9 bases between. CDR1 and CDR2 (germline): MDHEN, SYDVKM. CDR3 coding DNA: TGTGCCAGCAGTTTCGTAGCGGTTGAGCAGTTCTTC. Its protein is CASSFVAVEQFF. Full variable domain (remainder filled in from reference TRBV28 and TRBJ2-1): DVKVTQSSRYLVKRTGEKVFLECVQDMDHENMFWYRQDPGLGLRLIYFSYDVKMKEKGDIPEGYSVSREKKERFSLILESASTNQTSMYLCASSFVAVEQFFGPGTRLTVL.

The chain has TRBV5-6 and TRBJ2-5, with 8 bases fitting TRBD2. This CDR3 is 14 amino acids long. CDR1 is SGHDT and CDR2 is YYEEEE in the germline V gene. The junction had 3 bases not matched to a gene; V was cut back by 1 base and J by 4 bases. CDR3: CASSLRGGLETQYF. The CDR3 DNA sequence: TGTGCCAGCAGCTTGCGGGGGGGCCTAGAGACCCAGTACTTC. Drawing the rest from reference TRBV5-6 and TRBJ2-5, the complete variable domain is DAGVTQSPTHLIKTRGQQVTLRCSPKSGHDTVSWYQQALGQGPQFIFQYYEEEERQRGNFPDRFSGHQFPNYSSELNVNALLLGDSALYLCASSLRGGLETQYFGPGTRLLVL.

The chain links TRBV4-2 to TRBJ1-5; unclear D gene. CDR1 LGHNA and CDR2 YNFKEQ come from the germline V gene. V was shortened by 0 bases and J by 6 bases, with 12 bases between the two germline ends. The CDR3 length is 15 residues. Here the CDR3 reads CASSQDYTEFQPQHF. The DNA of the CDR3 is TGTGCCAGCAGCCAAGATTATACAGAATTTCAGCCCCAGCATTTT.

This rearrangement joins TRBV27 to TRBJ1-2; D gene unclear. Germline loops: CDR1 MNHEY, CDR2 SMNVEV (reference sequence). CDR3 length: 16 amino acids. V was trimmed by 3 bases and J by 1 base, leaving 15 bases between them. The CDR3 nucleotides read TGTGCCAGCAGTTTTACTTACGGAACCCTTAACTATGGCTACACCTTC. It encodes CASSFTYGTLNYGYTF.

This clone is medium-sized in the sample. The rearrangement links TRBV4-1 to TRBJ1-1, with D possibly being TRBD1 (6 bases). Deletions cut 4 bases from V and 6 bases from J, with 21 bases between. Germline V gene sequence: CDR1 MGHRA, CDR2 YSYEKL. The CDR3 totals 16 residues. The CDR3 coding sequence is TGCGCCAGCAGCCTAACGGAAACGGGGGGCAGGGCTGAAGCTTTCTTT. Protein product: CASSLTETGGRAEAFF.

DNA of the CDR3: TGTGCCAGCAGCCAAGTGGGTCCCCGAACTGAAGCTTTCTTT. Amino acid sequence: CASSQVGPRTEAFF. The gene calls are TRBV3-1 (or the pseudogene TRBV3-2) and TRBJ1-1, with D unresolved. Germline lookup yields CDR1 LGHDT and CDR2 YNNKEL (reference sequence). V was cut by 1 base and J by 5 bases, with 11 bases left in between. This CDR3 has 14 amino acids.

CDR3: CASSPGRAYNEQFF. CDR3 in DNA: TGTGCCAGCAGCCCGGGCCGAGCCTACAATGAGCAGTTCTTC. This chain uses TRBV4-2 with TRBJ2-1; D not resolved. V lost 4 bases, J lost 2 bases, and 9 bases lay in between. Germline assignment: CDR1 LGHNA and CDR2 YNFKEQ. The CDR3 length is 14 residues.

The chain combines TRBV19 with TRBJ1-2; 9 bases line up with TRBD1. Germline values: CDR1 LNHDA, CDR2 SQIVND (reference sequence). V shed 8 bases and J 7 bases; nucleotides not matched to a gene: 5. The CDR3 has 12 residues. CDR3 DNA: TGTGCCAGTGGGGACAGGGTGGGTGGCTACACCTTC. It encodes CASGDRVGGYTF.

The gene calls are TRBV5-1 and TRBJ2-2, with D perhaps given as TRBD1 or TRBD2 (5 bases each). The CDR3 sequence is 14 residues long. The germline CDR1 and CDR2 sequences are SGHRS and YFSETQ. The germline V and J ends were trimmed by 5 bases and 4 bases, with 12 bases remaining between them. CDR3 in amino acids: CASRGTAGTGELFF. As DNA, the CDR3 is TGCGCCAGCAGGGGGACGGCGGGCACCGGGGAGCTGTTTTTT.

The CDR3 DNA reads as TGTGCCAGCAGTGTGGAGCCCCAGCAGTTCTTC. Its protein is CASSVEPQQFF. The rearrangement uses TRBV2 and TRBJ2-1; D gene ambiguous. Trimming removed 4 bases at V and 11 bases at J, with 9 bases between. Germline V lookup: CDR1 SNHLY, CDR2 FYNNEI. The CDR3 totals 11 residues. Complete variable domain (other parts from reference TRBV2 and TRBJ2-1): EPEVTQTPSHQVTQMGQEVILRCVPISNHLYFYWYRQILGQKVEFLVSFYNNEISEKSEIFDDQFSVERPDGSNFTLKIRSTKLEDSAMYFCASSVEPQQFFGPGTRLTVL.

V usage is TRBV24-1 and J usage is TRBJ2-3; D is ambiguous. The CDR3 loop spans 15 amino acids. Trimming shortened V by 2 bases and J by 2 bases, and 10 bases separated the two germline ends. Germline CDR1 reads KGHDR; CDR2 reads SFDVKD. The DNA of the CDR3 is TGTGCCACCAGTGATTCAAAAAGTCCCACAGATACGCAGTATTTT. Translation: CATSDSKSPTDTQYF.

In its sample, this clone was seen a few times. CDR3 DNA: TGTGCCAGCAGAGGGTCGGGGGGGCGAGAAGCTGGCTACACCTTC. Translating it yields CASRGSGGREAGYTF. The rearrangement links TRBV27 to TRBJ1-2, with D maybe TRBD1 (6 bases). V was trimmed by 6 bases and J by 7 bases, leaving 21 bases between them. This CDR3 has 15 residues. Per the germline V gene, CDR1 is MNHEY and CDR2 is SMNVEV (reference sequence).

The rearrangement links TRBV5-8 to TRBJ2-7; D unclear. Germline assignment: CDR1 SGHTS and CDR2 YDEGEE. The V end was cut by 0 bases, the J end by 0 bases, with 10 bases between. This CDR3 is built from 15 residues. The CDR3 spells CASSLAGGPSYEQYF. DNA for the CDR3: TGTGCCAGCAGCTTGGCAGGCGGTCCCTCCTACGAGCAGTACTTC.

The CDR3 region has the DNA TGTGCCAGCAGCAAAACCCTAGCGGGGGTGGAGCAGTACTTC. This encodes CASSKTLAGVEQYF. The chain links TRBV21-1 to TRBJ2-7; TRBD2, the table's D call, was not compared with the DNA. TRBV21-1 is assigned pseudogene status. CDR3 length: 14 amino acids.

The chain is built from TRBV10-3 and TRBJ1-1; tentatively, D is TRBD1 (5 bases). Germline CDR1 reads ENHRY; CDR2 reads SYGVKD. The CDR3 runs 13 residues. V lost 8 bases to trimming and J lost 0 bases, with 10 bases between them. DNA for the CDR3: TGTGCCATCCACAAGGACATGAACACTGAAGCTTTCTTT. It codes for CAIHKDMNTEAFF.

This clone has just a few counts. CDR3 sequence (DNA): TGTGCCAGCAGTCCCCCTTGGGTGGCCGAGCAGTACTTC. This codes for CASSPPWVAEQYF. The chain combines TRBV12-3 or TRBV12-4 with TRBJ2-7; no clear D gene. This CDR3 has 13 amino acids. Trimming took 5 bases from V and 6 from J, leaving 14 bases between them.